This is a list of T cell receptor beta chains from one sample in a study of CD8 T cells in ankylosing spondylitis. MiXCR, applied by TCRdb to the 5' RACE reads, yields one record per CDR3 protein. The sample has a few hundred thousand distinct CDR3 sequences; roughly 8% are singletons. Sample: blood, either unsorted or a sorted T cell fraction (not recorded which). The origin of the receptors is a male donor with ankylosing spondylitis. CDR3s include the opening cysteine and the closing phenylalanine or tryptophan.

CDR3: CSAHTYEQYF
V: TRBV20-1

CDR3: CASSGTGGGNQPQHF
V: TRBV28

CDR3: CASRSGTGTYEQYF
V: TRBV12-3/TRBV12-4

CDR3: CASSRNSDEQFF
V: TRBV18

CDR3: CATSRRAGGNNEQFF
V: TRBV15

CDR3: CSVEGLRERVEQFF
V: TRBV29-1

CDR3: CASSHTPEGTEAFF
V: TRBV4-1

CDR3: CASSLGVGSSGANVLTF
V: TRBV28

CDR3: CASSLEVASGLRKYEQYF
V: TRBV11-2

CDR3: CASSVQGGTGELFF
V: TRBV9

CDR3: CASSYSQARGYTF
V: TRBV6-5

CDR3: CASRPLRGRWAGETQYF
V: TRBV28

CDR3: CASTIQLLAGGEQFF
V: TRBV19

CDR3: CASSRGARGEQYF
V: TRBV6-6

CDR3: CSARVGTSGRAYNEQFF
V: TRBV20-1

CDR3: CASSLLNRDRSF
V: TRBV18

CDR3: CASSPRNGRASGNTIYF
V: TRBV6-2/TRBV6-3

CDR3: CASTEGFFNSPLHF
V: TRBV11-2

CDR3: CASSGGDRMWETQYF
V: TRBV5-1

CDR3: CATSRDGETGELFF
V: TRBV15

CDR3: CASSPPGGAVYNEQFF
V: TRBV18

CDR3: CASSPPQLGEQYF
V: TRBV28

CDR3: CASSFMNQAEQFF
V: TRBV12-3/TRBV12-4

CDR3: CASSFGWEIQETQYF
V: TRBV5-1

CDR3: CASSPQGYGTEAFF
V: TRBV11-2

CDR3: CASSWGAGVYEQYF
V: TRBV5-1

CDR3: CSALGQTNTEAFF
V: TRBV20-1

CDR3: CASSFRSAGLAGTSFSYEQYF
V: TRBV28

CDR3: CSAPDRGLGSYNEQFF
V: TRBV20-1

CDR3: CASSLLAGTSYEQYF
V: TRBV28

CDR3: CASSSLGSYGYTF
V: TRBV7-9

CDR3: CASGWDRGNEQFF
V: TRBV5-1

CDR3: CASGRDRAGEQFF
V: TRBV6-1

CDR3: CASSLLGTSGSYEQYF
V: TRBV27

CDR3: CASSPSLAPSSYNEQFF
V: TRBV18

CDR3: CASSFRAGANVLTF
V: TRBV7-2

CDR3: CASSLIGTGNQPQHF
V: TRBV18

CDR3: CASGSVNIQYF
V: TRBV7-9

CDR3: CASSQVPSSYNEQFF
V: TRBV4-1

CDR3: CASNPGQGTEAFF
V: TRBV12-3/TRBV12-4

CDR3: CASSLYGTSNYEQYF
V: TRBV7-8

CDR3: CAISDNREDYGYTF
V: TRBV10-3

CDR3: CASSLGPRRGGQISYEQYF
V: TRBV27

CDR3: CASSQGRAFNEQFF
V: TRBV3-1

CDR3: CASRFGSNYYEQYF
V: TRBV5-1